The 5 T cell receptor beta chains below were found in one sample sequenced in a study of cytomegalovirus exposure and HLA in healthy donors. PCR employed 60 Vbeta and 13 Jbeta primers. TCRdb's copy holds only in-frame clones and misses some; the assay was immunoSEQ multiplex PCR. The sample gives 150,000 to 160,000 clones, about 83% of which show up once; approximately 4% is in the top ten. The sample taken for sequencing was PBMCs. These receptors all come from a woman aged 40-49 years in good health and CMV-seronegative.

V and J are TRBV5-1 and TRBJ2-5, with 14 bases identical to TRBD2. The ends lost 0 bases at V and 5 bases at J; junction bases unmatched: 18. CDR3 length equals 21 residues. Germline V gives CDR1 SGHRS, CDR2 YFSETQ. The CDR3 DNA follows: TGCGCCAGCAGCTTGGACCCCGGGACTAGCGGGAGAAGGGGGTTCGTGGAGACCCAGTACTTC. Amino acids: CASSLDPGTSGRRGFVETQYF.

V gene TRBV7-9 combines with J gene TRBJ2-7, with 9 bases lining up with TRBD1. CDR3 length: 14 residues. V lost 6 bases and J lost 3; bases outside the gene matches: 6. The germline CDR1 and CDR2 sequences are SEHNR and FQNEAQ (reference sequence). CDR3 residues: CASSQAGQGYEQYF. CDR3 nucleotide sequence: TGTGCCAGCAGTCAAGCGGGACAGGGCTACGAGCAGTACTTC.

The V call is TRBV19, the J call TRBJ2-3; a weak D match, TRBD2 (6 bases). V was shortened by 3 bases and J by 6 bases, with 16 bases between the two germline ends. Germline V gene lookup returns CDR1 LNHDA and CDR2 SQIVND (reference sequence). The CDR3 consists of 15 residues. The CDR3: CASSIVRDSWDTQYF. CDR3 DNA sequence: TGTGCCAGTAGTATTGTGCGGGACTCTTGGGATACGCAGTATTTT.

This chain uses TRBV5-1 with TRBJ2-2; D not certain. Trimming pared 5 bases from V and 6 bases from J, leaving 11 bases between. CDR1 and CDR2 from the germline V gene are SGHRS and YFSETQ. There are 13 residues in the CDR3. CDR3 coding DNA: TGCGCCAGCAGTGAACAAACCTCCGGGGAGCTGTTTTTT. Translated: CASSEQTSGELFF.

In its sample, this clone was seen a few times. The chain links TRBV5-1 to TRBJ1-1; D remains unclear. CDR1 and CDR2 from the germline V gene are SGHRS and YFSETQ. The CDR3 totals 14 residues. The V and J ends lost 0 bases and 11 bases respectively, with 17 bases between them. CDR3 loop: CASSLASDPPGAFF. The CDR3 DNA is TGCGCCAGCAGCTTGGCTAGCGACCCCCCTGGGGCTTTCTTT.